This is a list of T cell receptor beta chains from one sample in a study of Ad26.COV2.S vaccination and SARS-CoV-2 variants. Sequencing was performed with immunoSEQ multiplex PCR; in TCRdb, only in-frame clones are kept and a portion is missing. The table includes 350,000 to 500,000 clones, 90% detected once. The sequencing used peripheral blood, collected in a trial of Ad26.COV2.S vaccine versus placebo. Receptors were obtained from a person aged 18-65 years who received the Ad26.COV2.S COVID-19 vaccine or a placebo. CDR3s include the opening cysteine and the closing phenylalanine or tryptophan. Each record gives: V gene, clone size, J gene, D gene, CDR3 protein, CDR3 DNA. The D gene is left open where the match is weak. The size entry is marked missing in some rows and otherwise reads once, few, many or a size class.

TRBV5-4	.	TRBJ2-5	.	CASSRAIRGAQETQYF	TGTGCCAGCAGCCGGGCCATACGGGGGGCCCAAGAGACCCAGTACTTC
TRBV9	.	TRBJ1-2	.	CASSYTGHYGYTF	TGTGCCAGCAGTTATACAGGGCACTATGGCTACACCTTC
TRBV14	.	TRBJ2-7	.	CASSLTGGYEQYF	TGTGCCAGCAGCCTGACAGGAGGCTACGAGCAGTACTTC
TRBV4-3	.	TRBJ2-1	TRBD2	CASSQITSGSSHEQFF	TGCGCCAGCAGCCAAATTACTAGCGGGAGCTCCCATGAGCAGTTCTTC
TRBV6-6	.	TRBJ1-6	TRBD1	CASSRDRGYSPLHF	TGTGCCAGCAGTCGGGACAGGGGGTATTCACCCCTCCACTTT
TRBV24-1	.	TRBJ2-2	.	CATSDPSFVGTGELFF	TGTGCCACCAGTGACCCGTCATTTGTGGGCACCGGGGAGCTGTTTTTT
TRBV19	.	TRBJ1-1	TRBD1	CAIQGPTEAFF	TGTGCCATACAGGGGCCCACTGAAGCTTTCTTT
TRBV5-5	.	TRBJ1-1	.	CASSFGARGLNTEAFF	TGTGCCAGCAGCTTTGGGGCCAGGGGCTTGAACACTGAAGCTTTCTTT
TRBV5-1	few	TRBJ2-6	.	CASSLGGNSGANVLTF	TGCGCCAGTTCTCTGGGCGGCAACTCTGGGGCCAACGTCCTGACTTTC
TRBV28	once	TRBJ2-3	.	CASRSYGALTDTQYF	TGTGCCAGCAGGTCGTACGGCGCCCTCACAGATACGCAGTATTTT
TRBV27	.	TRBJ2-2	.	CASSSSGAGELFF	TGTGCCAGCAGTTCGTCAGGGGCCGGGGAGCTGTTTTTT
TRBV7-3	.	TRBJ2-6	.	CASSLNPRREGSGANVLTF	TGTGCCAGCAGCTTAAATCCCCGCCGGGAAGGCTCTGGGGCCAACGTCCTGACTTTC
TRBV29-1	.	TRBJ1-1	.	CSVVEGTEAFF	TGCAGCGTTGTTGAGGGCACTGAAGCTTTCTTT
TRBV7-2	.	TRBJ2-5	TRBD2	CASSRAASGRETQYF	TGTGCCAGCAGCCGTGCGGCTAGCGGGAGGGAGACCCAGTACTTC
TRBV28	once	TRBJ1-4	.	CASSTSPRGSSEKLFF	TGTGCCAGCAGTACTTCACCACGGGGGAGTTCAGAAAAACTGTTTTTT
TRBV15	.	TRBJ2-1	TRBD2	CATSRVIAGLNEQFF	TGTGCCACCAGCAGAGTGATAGCGGGGTTAAATGAGCAGTTCTTC
TRBV10-3	once	TRBJ2-1	TRBD1	CAISDGTDYNEQFF	TGTGCCATCAGTGATGGGACAGACTACAATGAGCAGTTCTTC
TRBV25-1	.	TRBJ2-5	.	CASSESRGETQYF	TGTGCCAGCAGTGAATCGAGGGGTGAGACCCAGTACTTC
TRBV12-3/TRBV12-4	.	TRBJ2-2	.	CASSLGTRGELFF	TGTGCCAGCAGTTTAGGGACCAGGGGGGAGCTGTTTTTT
TRBV4-1	.	TRBJ2-1	.	CASSERERASYNEQFF	TGCGCCAGCAGCGAAAGGGAGAGGGCCTCCTACAATGAGCAGTTCTTC
TRBV4-1	.	TRBJ1-1	TRBD1	CASSQKNRGYTEAFF	TGCGCCAGCAGCCAGAAAAACAGGGGTTACACTGAAGCTTTCTTT
TRBV28	.	TRBJ1-5	.	CASSLVQGNQPQHF	TGTGCCAGCAGTTTAGTCCAGGGGAATCAGCCCCAGCATTTT
TRBV3-1/TRBV3-2	.	TRBJ1-2	.	CASSQAPGAGYGYTF	TGTGCCAGCAGCCAAGCCCCAGGGGCCGGCTATGGCTACACCTTC
TRBV27	.	TRBJ2-2	TRBD2	CASRLAGESTGELFF	TGTGCCAGCAGGCTGGCGGGAGAAAGCACCGGGGAGCTGTTTTTT
TRBV9	.	TRBJ2-1	.	CASSVLAWSNEQFF	TGTGCCAGCAGCGTACTAGCGTGGAGCAATGAGCAGTTCTTC
TRBV4-1	.	TRBJ1-1	.	CASSQGGQWGNTEAFF	TGCGCCAGCAGCCAAGGAGGACAGTGGGGGAACACTGAAGCTTTCTTT
TRBV28	.	TRBJ1-5	TRBD1	CASSGQGVQPQHF	TGTGCCAGCTCGGGACAGGGAGTTCAGCCCCAGCATTTT
TRBV19	.	TRBJ1-4	.	CASRKQGSVEKLFF	TGTGCCAGTAGGAAACAGGGATCCGTGGAAAAACTGTTTTTT
TRBV15	.	TRBJ2-7	.	CATSRESVVASPNYEQYF	TGTGCCACCAGCAGAGAGTCCGTCGTGGCTAGCCCGAACTACGAGCAGTACTTC
TRBV19	.	TRBJ1-5	.	CASSIAPILKYSNQPQHF	TGTGCCAGTAGTATTGCCCCTATTCTCAAATATAGCAATCAGCCCCAGCATTTT
TRBV27	few	TRBJ2-2	.	CASSSYTGELFF	TGTGCCAGCAGTTCTTACACCGGGGAGCTGTTTTTT
TRBV5-1	.	TRBJ2-3	TRBD1	CASSSDRMLTDTQYF	TGCGCCAGCAGCTCGGACAGGATGCTCACAGATACGCAGTATTTT
TRBV12-3/TRBV12-4	.	TRBJ2-5	.	CASYFTGQETQYF	TGTGCCAGCTACTTCACAGGCCAAGAGACCCAGTACTTC
TRBV2	.	TRBJ1-1	.	CASKYPTGGTEAFF	TGTGCCAGTAAATACCCGACGGGGGGCACTGAAGCTTTCTTT
TRBV6-2/TRBV6-3	many	TRBJ2-7	.	CASSYRDGSYEQYF	TGTGCCAGCAGTTATCGGGACGGCTCCTACGAGCAGTACTTC
TRBV7-9	.	TRBJ2-1	TRBD2	CASSLEGTSYEQFF	TGTGCCAGCAGCTTAGAGGGGACTAGTTATGAGCAGTTCTTC
TRBV19	.	TRBJ2-5	.	CASSNHRGGTQYF	TGTGCCAGTAGCAACCACAGGGGAGGGACCCAGTACTTC
TRBV29-1	.	TRBJ1-2	.	CSVETWKESNYGYTF	TGCAGCGTTGAAACCTGGAAGGAGTCTAACTATGGCTACACCTTC
TRBV19	.	TRBJ2-3	TRBD2	CASTFAGLAGGDTQYF	TGTGCCAGTACCTTCGCAGGACTAGCGGGAGGAGATACGCAGTATTTT
TRBV15	.	TRBJ2-4	.	CATRALALNIQYF	TGTGCCACCCGCGCCCTAGCGTTAAACATTCAGTACTTC
TRBV7-9	.	TRBJ2-1	TRBD2	CASSLGMQREMDEQFF	TGTGCCAGCAGCTTAGGGATGCAGCGGGAGATGGATGAGCAGTTCTTC
TRBV27	.	TRBJ2-7	.	CASSLGGIYEQYF	TGTGCCAGCAGTTTGGGGGGAATCTACGAGCAGTACTTC
TRBV6-6	.	TRBJ1-1	.	CASSYSQGIGTEAFF	TGTGCCAGCAGTTACTCCCAGGGGATTGGAACTGAAGCTTTCTTT
TRBV5-4	.	TRBJ1-1	TRBD1	CASSFYIGGQQNTEAFF	TGTGCCAGCAGCTTTTATATTGGGGGACAGCAGAACACTGAAGCTTTCTTT
TRBV5-4	.	TRBJ2-5	.	CASSQRQGAETQYF	TGTGCCAGCAGCCAAAGGCAGGGAGCAGAGACCCAGTACTTC
TRBV19	.	TRBJ2-7	.	CASIPRAGYGEQYF	TGTGCCAGTATTCCGCGAGCGGGTTATGGCGAGCAGTACTTC
TRBV28	.	TRBJ2-1	TRBD2	CASSSPTSGFEQFF	TGTGCCAGCAGTTCCCCGACTAGCGGGTTTGAGCAGTTCTTC